This T cell receptor beta chain appears in the sequencing data of a study of blood T cells in healthy people across ages. The second PCR ran roughly 7 to 12 cycles with a sample-barcoded 5' primer and J-beta primers. In TCRdb, the 5' RACE reads were re-called with MiXCR into one record per CDR3 protein. In the table there are fewer than 600,000 distinct CDR3 sequences, 25% to 35% of which are singletons. The V end lost 6 bases, the J end lost 7 bases, and 21 bases lay between the germline ends. The CDR3 loop spans 14 amino acids. Germline CDR1 and CDR2: DFQATT and SNEGSKA (reference sequence). This sample also appeared in a second study, on T cells of mothers and their children.

This TCR derives from a boy aged 2 to 10 in good health. The V and J genes are TRBV20-1 and TRBJ2-5; TRBD1 is a possible D gene (5 bases). The sequenced material came from blood. Here the CDR3 reads CSAPHKGMSGTQYF. CDR3 coding DNA: TGCAGTGCCCCTCATAAGGGGATGAGTGGGACCCAGTACTTC.